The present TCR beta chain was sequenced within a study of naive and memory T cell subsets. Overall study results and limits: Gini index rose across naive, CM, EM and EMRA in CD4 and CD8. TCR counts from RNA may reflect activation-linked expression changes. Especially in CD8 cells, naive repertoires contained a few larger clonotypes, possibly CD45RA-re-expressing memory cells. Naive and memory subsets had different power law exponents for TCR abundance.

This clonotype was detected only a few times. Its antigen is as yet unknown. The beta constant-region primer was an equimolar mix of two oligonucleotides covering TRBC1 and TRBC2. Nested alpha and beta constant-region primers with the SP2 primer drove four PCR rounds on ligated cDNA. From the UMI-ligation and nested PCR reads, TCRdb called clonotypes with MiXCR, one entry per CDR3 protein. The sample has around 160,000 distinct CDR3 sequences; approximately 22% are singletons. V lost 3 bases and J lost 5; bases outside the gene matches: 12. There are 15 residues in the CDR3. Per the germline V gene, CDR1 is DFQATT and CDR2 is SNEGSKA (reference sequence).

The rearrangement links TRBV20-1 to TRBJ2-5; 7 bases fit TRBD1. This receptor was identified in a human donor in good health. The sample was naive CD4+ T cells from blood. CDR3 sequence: CSASPTQGVGETQYF. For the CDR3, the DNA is TGCAGTGCTAGCCCCACCCAGGGGGTCGGGGAGACCCAGTACTTC.